The rows below give T cell receptor beta chains drawn from one sample of a study of blood T cell repertoires in COVID-19. Assay: immunoSEQ multiplex PCR; the TCRdb copy retains only in-frame clones and omits some. This sample has about 150,000 clones, with 81% found just once. Sequenced input: peripheral blood. The receptors derive from a woman in her sixties with active or convalescent COVID-19. Each CDR3 is given with its conserved first and last residue. The D gene is left open where the match is weak. Clone size appears in some rows only: once, few, many, or a class for an expanded clone.

>TRBV7-9|NA|TRBJ2-2|TRBD2
CASSLGLAGTGELFF
TGTGCCAGCAGCTTAGGACTAGCAGGCACCGGGGAGCTGTTTTTT
>TRBV7-3|NA|TRBJ2-1|TRBD2
CASSFEKTSAPQFF
TGTGCCAGCAGCTTTGAGAAGACTAGCGCCCCCCAGTTCTTC
>TRBV27|NA|TRBJ1-1|NA
CASSPRYLTGTGNTEAFF
TGTGCCAGCAGTCCCCGCTACTTAACAGGTACCGGGAACACTGAAGCTTTCTTT
>TRBV24-1|NA|TRBJ2-1|TRBD2
CATSELAGGLNEQFF
TGTGCCACCAGTGAACTAGCGGGAGGATTGAATGAGCAGTTCTTC
>TRBV3-1/TRBV3-2|NA|TRBJ1-4|TRBD1
CASSPRDRVSEKLFF
TGTGCCAGCAGCCCCCGGGACAGGGTTTCTGAAAAACTGTTTTTT
>TRBV7-9|NA|TRBJ2-6|TRBD1
CASSSPDRASGANVLTF
TGTGCCAGCAGCTCACCGGACAGGGCCTCTGGGGCCAACGTCCTGACTTTC
>TRBV19|few|TRBJ1-6|TRBD1
CASRTGLSSDSPLHF
TGTGCCAGCAGGACAGGGCTTTCGTCGGATTCACCCCTCCACTTT
>TRBV4-1|NA|TRBJ1-2|NA
CASSQVGGEGYTF
TGCGCCAGCAGCCAAGTAGGGGGTGAGGGCTACACCTTC
>TRBV28|NA|TRBJ1-4|NA
CASSFRRVDEKLFF
TGTGCCAGCAGTTTTAGGCGGGTGGACGAAAAACTGTTTTTT
>TRBV6-1|NA|TRBJ2-5|TRBD2
CASSEELAGGRETQYF
TGTGCCAGCAGTGAAGAGTTGGCGGGGGGGAGAGAGACCCAGTACTTC
>TRBV7-2|NA|TRBJ1-1|NA
CASSLARGRRAFF
TGTGCCAGCAGCTTAGCGCGGGGGCGACGGGCTTTCTTT
>TRBV19|NA|TRBJ1-5|TRBD1
CASKGGQGGNQPQHF
TGTGCCAGTAAGGGTGGACAGGGGGGTAATCAGCCCCAGCATTTT
>TRBV28|few|TRBJ1-1|TRBD1
CASSSNQRGGVNTEAFF
TGTGCCAGCAGTTCAAATCAGCGAGGGGGCGTTAACACTGAAGCTTTCTTT
>TRBV10-3|NA|TRBJ2-7|TRBD1
CAISGGRGISYEQYF
TGTGCCATCAGTGGAGGCAGGGGGATATCCTACGAGCAGTACTTC
>TRBV25-1|NA|TRBJ1-1|NA
CASGPFGTEAFF
TGTGCCAGCGGTCCTTTCGGCACTGAAGCTTTCTTT
>TRBV27|NA|TRBJ2-1|NA
CASARAYNEQFF
TGTGCCAGCGCCAGGGCTTACAATGAGCAGTTCTTC
>TRBV10-3|NA|TRBJ1-1|NA
CAISRQNTEAFF
TGTGCCATCAGTAGACAGAACACTGAAGCTTTCTTT
>TRBV15|NA|TRBJ2-5|TRBD1
CATSRGPGQGAETQYF
TGTGCCACCAGCAGAGGTCCCGGACAGGGGGCGGAGACCCAGTACTTC
>TRBV19|NA|TRBJ2-3|TRBD1
CASSTGQGLTDTQYF
TGTGCCAGTAGTACAGGACAGGGTCTAACAGATACGCAGTATTTT
>TRBV16|few|TRBJ1-3|NA
CASSPSAIQGGTIYF
TGTGCCAGCAGCCCTTCGGCGATTCAGGGCGGCACCATATATTTT
>TRBV2|NA|TRBJ1-1|NA
CASSEEGLKGTEAFF
TGTGCCAGCAGTGAAGAGGGGTTAAAGGGCACTGAAGCTTTCTTT
>TRBV5-5|few|TRBJ1-5|NA
CASSLDGRNQPQHF
TGTGCCAGCAGCTTGGACGGTCGCAATCAGCCCCAGCATTTT
>TRBV27|NA|TRBJ2-5|TRBD2
CASSPGTRPQETQYF
TGTGCCAGCAGTCCCGGGACTAGACCACAAGAGACCCAGTACTTC
>TRBV24-1|NA|TRBJ2-5|TRBD2
CATSPAGVKETQYF
TGTGCCACCAGTCCAGCGGGGGTCAAAGAGACCCAGTACTTC
>TRBV6-1|NA|TRBJ1-3|TRBD1
CASSEHFQGAAGNTIYF
TGTGCCAGCAGTGAGCACTTCCAGGGGGCTGCTGGAAACACCATATATTTT
>TRBV19|NA|TRBJ1-4|NA
CASSRAATNEKLFF
TGTGCCAGTAGTAGGGCCGCAACTAATGAAAAACTGTTTTTT
>TRBV7-9|NA|TRBJ1-3|NA
CASSFSAVVSGNTIYF
TGTGCCAGCAGCTTCTCCGCGGTAGTCTCTGGAAACACCATATATTTT
>TRBV7-2|NA|TRBJ1-1|NA
CASSSLGRNTEAFF
TGTGCCAGCAGCTCCCTGGGGAGGAACACTGAAGCTTTCTTT
>TRBV5-6|NA|TRBJ1-2|NA
CASSLDREAGYTF
TGTGCCAGCAGCTTGGACAGGGAAGCTGGCTACACCTTC
>TRBV28|NA|TRBJ1-1|NA
CASNRQDSPNTEAFF
TGTGCCAGCAATCGACAGGATAGCCCGAACACTGAAGCTTTCTTT
>TRBV21-1|once|TRBJ2-1|NA
CASSKGVMSSYNEQFF
TGTGCCAGCAGCAAAGGCGTGATGAGCTCCTACAATGAGCAGTTCTTC
>TRBV11-2|NA|TRBJ2-1|TRBD1
CASIPDRERRNGQFF
TGTGCCAGCATCCCGGACAGGGAACGGAGGAATGGGCAGTTCTTC
>TRBV6-1|NA|TRBJ1-4|NA
CASSESSRGKLFF
TGTGCCAGCAGTGAAAGTAGCAGAGGAAAACTGTTTTTT
>TRBV7-2|NA|TRBJ2-1|TRBD2
CASSPPGLAGVEQFF
TGTGCCAGCAGCCCCCCCGGACTAGCGGGAGTTGAGCAGTTCTTC
>TRBV25-1|NA|TRBJ2-7|TRBD2
CASTGGYEQYF
TGTGCCAGCACGGGGGGCTACGAGCAGTACTTC
>TRBV5-1|NA|TRBJ1-2|TRBD1
CASSKGDSNYGYTF
TGCGCCAGCAGCAAGGGGGACAGTAACTATGGCTACACCTTC
>TRBV18|NA|TRBJ1-1|TRBD1
CASSTQGQGNTEAFF
TGTGCCAGCTCGACCCAAGGACAGGGGAACACTGAAGCTTTCTTT
>TRBV10-3|NA|TRBJ1-2|TRBD1
CAINVGGGGYTF
TGTGCCATCAATGTAGGGGGCGGTGGCTACACCTTC
>TRBV5-5|NA|TRBJ1-2|NA
CASSPVGVAYGYTF
TGTGCCAGCAGCCCGGTCGGGGTCGCGTATGGCTACACCTTC
>TRBV7-2|NA|TRBJ1-2|NA
CASSGWGRGKDGYTF
TGTGCCAGCAGCGGATGGGGCAGGGGTAAGGATGGCTACACCTTC